This TCR beta chain was obtained from a study of response to subunit inactivated influenza vaccine. Broader study findings: After each seasonal influenza vaccination, few new T cells are recruited, the authors suggested.

The ends were cut back, 0 bases at V and 8 bases at J, with 18 bases in the middle. The CDR3 is 16 amino acids. CDR1 and CDR2 from the germline V gene are SGHRS and YFSETQ. From the RT-PCR reads, TCRdb called clonotypes with MiXCR, one entry per CDR3 protein. The data hold around 760,000 distinct CDR3 sequences, with 11% to 15% observed a single time. This clonotype has more than one count but fewer than ten. Its antigen remains unidentified. This receptor was obtained from a man aged 50-60 years who received an inactivated influenza vaccine. The chain couples TRBV5-1 to TRBJ2-1; unclear D gene. The sample was PBMCs from blood, taken about 14 days before vaccination. This CDR3 reads CASSLAGNVRLDEQFF. The DNA for the CDR3 is TGCGCCAGCAGCTTGGCCGGAAACGTTAGACTGGATGAGCAGTTCTTC. Looking up the rest from reference TRBV5-1 and TRBJ2-1 gives the full variable domain: KAGVTQTPRYLIKTRGQQVTLSCSPISGHRSVSWYQQTPGQGLQFLFEYFSETQRNKGNFPGRFSGRQFSNSRSEMNVSTLELGDSALYLCASSLAGNVRLDEQFFGPGTRLTVL.